Listed here is a single TCR beta chain. Antigen unknown. This CDR3 region has 14 residues. Germline V lookup: CDR1 GTSNPN, CDR2 SVGIG (reference sequence). The sample is drawn from a study of cytomegalovirus exposure and HLA in healthy donors. On the study more broadly: Some 85 million unique TCRs, all from HLA-typed donors, were included in an early release of the data.

Points from the study as a whole: Highly shared variants forming one cluster were likely a sequencing artifact. Some TCR beta chains (164 of them) were listed as cytomegalovirus-associated.

Primers included in the PCR were 60 Vbeta and 13 Jbeta primers. The protocol was immunoSEQ multiplex PCR, while the TCRdb copy is restricted to in-frame clones and leaves out a portion. The data contain 110,000 to 150,000 clones, about 74% of them singletons. Everyone who donated was a healthy bone marrow donor. The source material was PBMCs. The receptor was isolated from a woman in her 40s in good health and CMV-seronegative. This chain uses TRBV30 with TRBJ2-5; 10 positions agree with TRBD2. The J call may be mistaken, given a closer DNA end match to TRBJ2-7. CDR3 region: CAWTVAGGPFEQYF. Written as DNA, the CDR3 is TGTGCCTGGACAGTAGCGGGGGGCCCATTCGAGCAGTACTTC.